The next 13 T cell receptor beta chains were all read from a single sample in a study of shared clonotypes between healthy human individuals. The protocol was immunoSEQ multiplex PCR, while the TCRdb copy is restricted to in-frame clones and leaves out a portion. The sample contains over 700,000 clones, around 70% of which appear only once. The sample was memory CD4+ T cells sorted from blood. Regarding subset: CD45RA-negative fraction. The source of these receptors is a woman in her thirties in good health.

V is TRBV11-3 and J is TRBJ2-7; 7 bases agree with TRBD2. This CDR3 is built from 14 residues. V was clipped by 8 bases and J by 4 bases; unmatched bases: 11. Per germline, CDR1 SGHNT and CDR2 YENEEA. The CDR3 DNA follows: TGTGCCAGCTGGGGGGGGGACCCAGGGTACGAGCAGTACTTC. It yields the protein CASWGGDPGYEQYF.

Here the CDR3 reads CASSYGQGRTDTQYF. As DNA, the CDR3 is TGTGCCAGCAGCTACGGACAGGGGCGCACAGATACGCAGTATTTT. The V call is TRBV5-4, the J call TRBJ2-3; TRBD1 agrees at 9 bases. V lost 3 bases to trimming and J lost 1 base; unmatched junction nucleotides: 3. This CDR3 region has 15 residues. CDR1 and CDR2 (germline): SGHNT, YYREEE (reference sequence).

This chain uses TRBV2 with TRBJ2-7; 7 bases fit TRBD2. V lost 6 bases, J lost 3 bases, and 11 bases stayed unmatched. The CDR3 sequence is 15 residues long. The germline V gene has CDR1 SNHLY and CDR2 FYNNEI. The CDR3 DNA reads as TGTGCCAGCAGAGACCCCACCGGACTAGGCTACGAGCAGTACTTC. Its protein is CASRDPTGLGYEQYF.

The rearrangement uses TRBV10-3 and TRBJ1-5, with unresolved D. Germline loops: CDR1 ENHRY, CDR2 SYGVKD. Deletions cut 0 bases from V and 0 bases from J, with 3 bases between. The CDR3 totals 14 residues. DNA for the CDR3: TGTGCCATCAGTGAGTCGTCTAGCAATCAGCCCCAGCATTTT. Translating gives CAISESSSNQPQHF.

For the CDR3, the DNA is TGTGCCAGCAGCAGACAGGGGGAGTACTACAATGAGCAGTTCTTC. Its protein product is CASSRQGEYYNEQFF. The chain links TRBV9 to TRBJ2-1; TRBD1 matches at 9 bases. J was trimmed by 3 bases and V by 4 bases; bases with no gene match: 5. Germline loops: CDR1 SGDLS, CDR2 YYNGEE. This CDR3 region has 15 residues. Combining the CDR3 with reference TRBV9 and TRBJ2-1 gives the whole variable domain DSGVTQTPKHLITATGQRVTLRCSPRSGDLSVYWYQQSLDQGLQFLIQYYNGEERAKGNILERFSAQQFPDLHSELNLSSLELGDSALYFCASSRQGEYYNEQFFGPGTRLTVL.

The genes are TRBV5-1 and TRBJ2-1; 7 bases match TRBD2. CDR3 length: 16 residues. Trimming removed 5 bases from V and 2 bases from J; junction bases left unmatched: 10. Germline lookup yields CDR1 SGHRS and CDR2 YFSETQ. CDR3 sequence reads: CASSYEGGITYNEQFF. The CDR3 DNA reads as TGCGCCAGCAGTTACGAGGGAGGGATCACCTACAATGAGCAGTTCTTC.

The chain couples TRBV10-1 to TRBJ2-7; D perhaps matches TRBD2 (5 bases). Germline V CDR1 and CDR2: WNHNN, SYGVQD (reference sequence). The CDR3 covers 13 residues. The V gene lost 11 bases and the J gene lost 0 bases, with 14 bases spanning the gap. The CDR3 coding sequence is TGCGCCCCTCGTAGCGCCCGCTCCTACGAGCAGTACTTC. Its translation: CAPRSARSYEQYF.

This clone was observed a few times. Other nucleotide sequences in the sample specify the same CDR3. The rearrangement uses TRBV19 and TRBJ1-5; tentatively, D is TRBD1 (6 bases). CDR1 is LNHDA and CDR2 is SQIVND in the germline V gene (reference sequence). The CDR3 extends over 14 amino acids. Deletions cut 4 bases from V and 4 bases from J, with 11 bases between. CDR3 amino acids: CASSRGQGNQPQHF. The CDR3, as DNA: TGTGCCAGTAGTAGGGGTCAGGGGAATCAGCCCCAGCATTTT.

The chain has TRBV10-3 and TRBJ2-7; no clear D. The germline V gene has CDR1 ENHRY and CDR2 SYGVKD. The germline V and J ends were trimmed by 6 bases and 3 bases, with 12 bases remaining between them. The CDR3 is 13 residues long. CDR3 coding DNA: TGTGCCATCAGCGGACGCAAAGGCTACGAGCAGTACTTC. This codes for CAISGRKGYEQYF.

V is TRBV2 and J is TRBJ2-2, with D unclear. The CDR3 sequence is 16 residues long. Germline loops: CDR1 SNHLY, CDR2 FYNNEI. Trimming took 1 base from V and 3 from J, leaving 12 bases between them. The CDR3 bases are TGTGCCAGCAGTGAAGTCCTACCCTCTCACACCGGGGAGCTGTTTTTT. Translating gives CASSEVLPSHTGELFF.

Notes on this clone: This same CDR3 is encoded by further DNA sequences in the sample. The chain employs TRBV19 and TRBJ2-5, with D hard to call. The CDR3 length is 13 residues. V was trimmed by 4 bases and J by 5 bases, leaving 11 bases between them. Germline V gene sequence: CDR1 LNHDA, CDR2 SQIVND (reference sequence). This CDR3 reads CASSKGSSETQYF. CDR3 DNA: TGTGCCAGTAGTAAGGGCAGTTCGGAGACCCAGTACTTC.

The chain uses TRBV5-6 and TRBJ1-4; D is ambiguous. Trimming pared 2 bases from V and 7 bases from J, leaving 9 bases between. Germline V gene lookup returns CDR1 SGHDT and CDR2 YYEEEE. The CDR3 runs 13 residues. CDR3 protein: CASSLGGIEKLFF. The CDR3 DNA sequence: TGTGCCAGCAGCTTAGGTGGGATTGAAAAACTGTTTTTT.

The chain has TRBV27 and TRBJ1-3, with a tentative D call TRBD1 (5 bases). Trimming left V 6 bases short and J 4 bases short, with 22 bases between. The germline CDR1 and CDR2 sequences are MNHEY and SMNVEV (reference sequence). The CDR3 is 17 amino acids. The CDR3, as DNA: TGTGCCAGCAGGCCGGGGGGACCCCGGTTTTGGGGAAACACCATATATTTT. Translated, it gives CASRPGGPRFWGNTIYF.